One and the same sample provided the 20 T cell receptor beta chains below, sequenced in a study of blood T cell repertoires in COVID-19. Assay: immunoSEQ multiplex PCR; the TCRdb copy retains only in-frame clones and omits some. The table has about 230,000 clones, 70% to 90% seen once; the top ten hold approximately 12%. The source material was peripheral blood. The receptors were gathered from a young woman who had recovered from COVID-19.

This rearrangement joins TRBV9 to TRBJ2-7, with 14 bases aligning to TRBD2. V gave up 4 bases and J gave up 7 bases; unmatched junction bases: 10. CDR1 is SGDLS, CDR2 YYNGEE, per germline. This CDR3 has 16 residues. The CDR3 bases are TGTGCCAGCAGCATCGGGACTAGCGGGGGCTCGGTTGAGCAGTACTTC. The encoded protein is CASSIGTSGGSVEQYF.

The chain recombines TRBV9 with TRBJ2-3; 9 nucleotides align to TRBD1. J was trimmed by 8 bases and V by 3 bases; bases with no gene match: 10. The CDR3 has 15 amino acids. Germline V gene lookup returns CDR1 SGDLS and CDR2 YYNGEE. The CDR3 sequence: CASSEYSGQGRTQYF. The CDR3 DNA reads as TGTGCCAGCAGCGAGTACTCGGGACAGGGTCGTACGCAGTATTTT. The full variable domain, rest sourced from reference TRBV9 and TRBJ2-3, is DSGVTQTPKHLITATGQRVTLRCSPRSGDLSVYWYQQSLDQGLQFLIQYYNGEERAKGNILERFSAQQFPDLHSELNLSSLELGDSALYFCASSEYSGQGRTQYFGPGTRLTVL.

V and J are TRBV6-5 and TRBJ1-1; D remains ambiguous. The V end was cut by 0 bases, the J end by 8 bases, with 16 bases between. CDR3 length: 15 amino acids. The germline V gene has CDR1 MNHEY and CDR2 SVGAGI. The CDR3 DNA sequence: TGTGCCAGCAGTTACTCGAGTGCCGGAGCCGGAGAAGCTTTCTTT. Its protein is CASSYSSAGAGEAFF.

The V call is TRBV5-4, the J call TRBJ2-7; TRBD1 matches 7 bases. The CDR3 loop spans 14 amino acids. Germline V lookup: CDR1 SGHNT, CDR2 YYREEE (reference sequence). The V and J ends lost 3 bases and 3 bases, in that order; junction bases with no gene match: 6. In DNA, the CDR3 is TGTGCCAGCAGCTCGACGCAGGGGGTCTACGAGCAGTACTTC. Protein: CASSSTQGVYEQYF. Full variable domain (remainder filled in from reference TRBV5-4 and TRBJ2-7): ETGVTQSPTHLIKTRGQQVTLRCSSQSGHNTVSWYQQALGQGPQFIFQYYREEENGRGNFPPRFSGLQFPNYSSELNVNALELDDSALYLCASSSTQGVYEQYFGPGTRLTVT.

This chain connects TRBV27 to TRBJ1-2; 12 bases are shared with TRBD1. The V gene's germline CDR1 is MNHEY and CDR2 SMNVEV (reference sequence). V trimming: 3 bases; J trimming: 4 bases; junction bases outside the gene matches: 6. This CDR3 is 16 amino acids long. CDR3 nucleotide sequence: TGTGCCAGCAGTTTTTCCGGGACAGGGGGCATCTATGGCTACACCTTC. It is translated as CASSFSGTGGIYGYTF.

The CDR3 is CASSQDSGAVPNSPLHF. CDR3 nucleotide sequence: TGCGCCAGCAGCCAAGATTCGGGAGCAGTTCCTAATTCACCCCTCCACTTT. This rearrangement joins TRBV4-3 to TRBJ1-6; no definite D call. Per the germline V gene, CDR1 is LGHNA and CDR2 is YSLEER. This CDR3 is 17 amino acids long. Trimming took 0 bases from V and 6 from J, leaving 15 bases between them.

The chain recombines TRBV2 with TRBJ1-6; possible D gene TRBD1, 5 bases. CDR1 is SNHLY, CDR2 FYNNEI, per germline. This CDR3 spans 15 amino acids. V was trimmed by 7 bases and J by 3 bases, leaving 13 bases between them. The CDR3: CASNLDSLYNSPLHF. In nucleotides, the CDR3 is TGTGCCAGCAACCTTGACAGCCTCTATAATTCACCCCTCCACTTT.

This chain links TRBV11-1 with TRBJ2-5; TRBD1 matches 7 bases. The CDR3 is 15 amino acids. Germline values: CDR1 SGHAT, CDR2 FQDESV (reference sequence). With 5 bases clipped from V and 5 bases from J, the junction kept 11 bases outside the gene matches. CDR3 bases: TGTGCCAGCAGCCCATCACCGGGACAGCCGGAGACCCAGTACTTC. Its protein product is CASSPSPGQPETQYF.

The rearrangement joins TRBV21-1 to TRBJ1-1. TRBV21-1 is a documented pseudogene. CDR3 length equals 13 residues. In nucleotides, the CDR3 is TGTGCCAGCAGCACCCCACGGTACACTGAAGCTTTCTTT. This translates into CASSTPRYTEAFF.

The V and J genes are TRBV6-5 and TRBJ2-1; 7 bases map to TRBD1. CDR1 is MNHEY and CDR2 is SVGAGI in the germline V gene. This CDR3 spans 12 amino acids. Trimming at V came to 8 bases and at J to 8 bases, leaving 6 bases not matched to a gene. CDR3 loop: CASWTGLDEQFF. The DNA for the CDR3 is TGTGCCAGCTGGACAGGTCTCGATGAGCAGTTCTTC.

This chain connects TRBV9 to TRBJ1-1; no firm D call. Trimming left V 1 base short and J 1 base short, with 11 bases between. The CDR3 sequence is 15 residues long. The germline CDR1 and CDR2 sequences are SGDLS and YYNGEE. In nucleotides, the CDR3 is TGTGCCAGCAGCGTACTACCCCAGGAGAACACTGAAGCTTTCTTT. Its translation is CASSVLPQENTEAFF.

The V call is TRBV5-4, the J call TRBJ2-7; D not resolved. The CDR3 sequence is 14 residues long. The germline gives CDR1 SGHNT, CDR2 YYREEE (reference sequence). V lost 5 bases, J lost 2 bases, and 14 bases lay in between. CDR3 amino acids: CASSVDKVPYEQYF. The CDR3 DNA reads TGTGCCAGCAGTGTTGACAAAGTTCCCTACGAGCAGTACTTC.

The chain employs TRBV29-1 and TRBJ2-5, with 8 bases that match TRBD2. CDR1 and CDR2 from the germline V gene are SQVTM and ANQGSEA. V lost 4 bases, J lost 5 bases, and 9 bases stayed unmatched. This CDR3 has 14 residues. CDR3 sequence: CSVVRREDQETQYF. In nucleotides, the CDR3 is TGCAGCGTTGTTCGGCGGGAGGATCAGGAGACCCAGTACTTC.

This chain joins TRBV9 and TRBJ2-7; the match to TRBD2 covers 10 bases. CDR1 SGDLS and CDR2 YYNGEE come from the germline V gene. There are 15 residues in the CDR3. The ends lost 0 bases at V and 5 bases at J; junction bases unmatched: 5. The CDR3 DNA reads TGTGCCAGCAGCGTAGACCTAGCGGGGGCCAACGAGCAGTACTTC. It translates to CASSVDLAGANEQYF.

About this clone itself: This CDR3 is also generated by other DNA sequences in the sample. J is TRBJ1-1 and V is TRBV19; D is unresolved. Germline V gene sequence: CDR1 LNHDA, CDR2 SQIVND (reference sequence). This CDR3 comprises 13 residues. V shed 6 bases and J shed 0 bases, with 8 bases lying between them. This CDR3 reads CASSNSLNTEAFF. CDR3 DNA sequence: TGTGCCAGTAGCAACAGCTTGAACACTGAAGCTTTCTTT.

The chain has TRBV27 and TRBJ2-7, with 8 bases aligning to TRBD1. Germline V gene sequence: CDR1 MNHEY, CDR2 SMNVEV (reference sequence). The CDR3 runs 16 residues. J was trimmed by 3 bases and V by 3 bases; bases with no gene match: 10. CDR3 DNA sequence: TGTGCCAGCAGTTTCCGGACAGGGAACAAGGGCTACGAGCAGTACTTC. Translating it yields CASSFRTGNKGYEQYF.

V is TRBV7-9 and J is TRBJ1-5, with 12 positions matching TRBD1. Unmatched junction bases numbered 4, after V lost 5 bases and J lost 5 bases. The CDR3 loop spans 15 amino acids. Per germline, CDR1 SEHNR and CDR2 FQNEAQ (reference sequence). CDR3 sequence: CASSLGTGGDQPQHF. Written as DNA, the CDR3 is TGTGCCAGCAGCCTAGGGACAGGGGGCGATCAGCCCCAGCATTTT.

The V call is TRBV5-1, the J call TRBJ2-1; 10 nucleotides align to TRBD2. CDR3 length: 20 residues. V lost 0 bases, J lost 2 bases, and 14 bases stayed unmatched. Germline CDR1 SGHRS, CDR2 YFSETQ. This CDR3 reads CASSLEASGSMSGPYNEQFF. In nucleotides, the CDR3 is TGCGCCAGCAGCTTGGAGGCTAGCGGGAGTATGTCTGGGCCCTACAATGAGCAGTTCTTC.

V is TRBV4-3 and J is TRBJ2-5, with 9 bases aligning to TRBD1. The CDR3 has 13 residues. Unmatched junction bases numbered 3, after V lost 5 bases and J lost 5 bases. Germline V gene sequence: CDR1 LGHNA, CDR2 YSLEER. The CDR3 reads CASSDTGGETQYF. The CDR3 DNA reads TGCGCCAGCAGCGACACAGGGGGCGAGACCCAGTACTTC.

As DNA, the CDR3 is TGCGCCAGCAGCTTTCTGGCAGGCGGGAGCAGCACCGGGGAGCTGTTTTTT. Translation: CASSFLAGGSSTGELFF. The chain is built from TRBV5-1 and TRBJ2-2; 7 nucleotides agree with TRBD2. The J segment lost 4 bases and the V segment lost 2 bases, leaving 11 bases of the junction unmatched. In germline, CDR1 is SGHRS, CDR2 YFSETQ. The CDR3 totals 17 residues. The whole variable domain, remainder taken from reference TRBV5-1 and TRBJ2-2, is KAGVTQTPRYLIKTRGQQVTLSCSPISGHRSVSWYQQTPGQGLQFLFEYFSETQRNKGNFPGRFSGRQFSNSRSEMNVSTLELGDSALYLCASSFLAGGSSTGELFFGEGSRLTVL.